These 2 T cell receptor beta chains came from one sample sequenced in a study of T cells after yellow fever vaccination. TCRdb analysed the 5' RACE reads with MiXCR anew, one entry per CDR3 protein. This table holds some 340,000 distinct CDR3 sequences, around 10% found once. The source was CD4+ T cells sorted from PBMCs, collected 45 days after the yellow fever booster vaccination. The source of these receptors is a man aged 18 to 30 who received the YFV17D yellow fever vaccine.

This clonotype has only a few counts. The chain joins TRBV12-3 or TRBV12-4 to TRBJ1-6; D might be TRBD1 (5 bases). The CDR3 contains 13 residues. The ends were cut back, 6 bases at V and 9 bases at J, with 12 bases in the middle. In DNA form, the CDR3 reads TGTGCCAGCAGCCCCCAGACAGTTTCACCCCTCCACTTT. Encoded protein: CASSPQTVSPLHF.

This clonotype is a singleton in its sample. The chain couples TRBV2 to TRBJ2-3, with 8 nucleotides matching TRBD2. Trimming removed 0 bases from V and 9 bases from J; junction bases left unmatched: 11. CDR3 length: 16 amino acids. Looked up from germline, CDR1 is SNHLY and CDR2 is FYNNEI. The CDR3 protein is CASSEAFGGAAGTQYF. The CDR3 bases are TGTGCCAGCAGTGAAGCCTTCGGGGGGGCCGCGGGAACGCAGTATTTT.